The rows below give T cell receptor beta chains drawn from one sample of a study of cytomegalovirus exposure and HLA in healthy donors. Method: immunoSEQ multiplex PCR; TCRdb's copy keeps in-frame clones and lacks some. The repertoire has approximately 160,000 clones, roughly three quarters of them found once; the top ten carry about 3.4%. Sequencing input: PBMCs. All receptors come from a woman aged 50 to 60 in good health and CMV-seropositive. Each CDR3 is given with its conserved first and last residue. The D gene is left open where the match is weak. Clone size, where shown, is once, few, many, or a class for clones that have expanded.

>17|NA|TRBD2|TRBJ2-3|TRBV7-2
CASSLYQAGGGTDTQYF
TGTGCCAGCAGCCTTTACCAAGCGGGAGGGGGCACAGATACGCAGTATTTT
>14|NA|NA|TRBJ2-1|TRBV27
CASSLSWQVHEQFF
TGTGCCAGCAGTTTATCGTGGCAGGTTCATGAGCAGTTCTTC
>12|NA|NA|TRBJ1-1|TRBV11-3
CASSARGTEAFF
TGTGCCAGCAGCGCAAGGGGGACAGAAGCTTTCTTT
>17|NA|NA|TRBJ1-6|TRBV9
CASSVFGQQGDNSPLHF
TGTGCCAGCAGCGTTTTTGGACAGCAAGGAGATAATTCACCCCTCCACTTT
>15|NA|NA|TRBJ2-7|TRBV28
CASSHSGDRGYEQYF
TGTGCCAGCAGTCACTCGGGGGACCGTGGGTACGAGCAGTACTTC
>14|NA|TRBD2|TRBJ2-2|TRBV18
CASSPAGEAGELFF
TGTGCCAGCTCACCAGCGGGGGAGGCCGGGGAGCTGTTTTTT
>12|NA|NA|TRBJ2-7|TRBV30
CAWSELSYEQYF
TGTGCCTGGAGTGAACTATCTTACGAGCAGTACTTC
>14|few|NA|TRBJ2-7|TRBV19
CASSIDLEGAKQYF
TGTGCCAGTAGTATAGATCTCGAGGGCGCAAAGCAGTACTTC
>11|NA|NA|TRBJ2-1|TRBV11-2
CASSLQNEQFF
TGTGCCAGCAGCCTACAGAATGAGCAGTTCTTC
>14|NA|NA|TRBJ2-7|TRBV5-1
CASSLGGDSYEQYF
TGCGCCAGCAGCTTGGGCGGGGACTCCTACGAGCAGTACTTC
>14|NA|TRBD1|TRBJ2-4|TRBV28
CASSFSGGRNIQYF
TGTGCCAGCAGTTTCTCAGGGGGCCGGAACATTCAGTACTTC
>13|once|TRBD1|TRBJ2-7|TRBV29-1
CSALDRGSYEQYF
TGCAGCGCGTTGGACAGGGGGTCCTACGAGCAGTACTTC
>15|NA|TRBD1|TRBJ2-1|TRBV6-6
CASRPSRDRNNEQFF
TGTGCCAGCAGGCCTTCCCGGGACAGAAACAATGAGCAGTTCTTC
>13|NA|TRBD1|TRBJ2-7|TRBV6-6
CASGGQGSYEQYF
TGTGCCAGCGGGGGACAGGGGTCCTACGAGCAGTACTTC
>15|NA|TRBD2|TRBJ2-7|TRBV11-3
CASSLPGLAAYEQYF
TGTGCCAGCAGCTTACCGGGACTAGCGGCCTACGAGCAGTACTTC
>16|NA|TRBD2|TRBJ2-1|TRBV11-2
CASSLVVGGPGNEQFF
TGTGCCAGCAGCTTAGTTGTGGGAGGGCCGGGGAATGAGCAGTTCTTC
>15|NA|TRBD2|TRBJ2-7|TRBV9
CASSVLAGGFDEQYF
TGTGCCAGCAGCGTACTAGCGGGAGGCTTTGACGAGCAGTACTTC
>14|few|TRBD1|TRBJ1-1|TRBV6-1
CASSLDRGYTEAFF
TGTGCCAGCAGCTTGGACAGGGGGTACACTGAAGCTTTCTTT
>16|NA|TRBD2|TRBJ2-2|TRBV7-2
CASSLSSGRYTGELFF
TGTGCCAGCAGCTTATCTAGCGGGAGATACACCGGGGAGCTGTTTTTT
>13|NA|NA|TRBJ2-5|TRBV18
CASSPPGEETQYF
TGTGCCAGCTCACCACCCGGGGAAGAGACCCAGTACTTC
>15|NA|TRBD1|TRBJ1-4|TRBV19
CASSPRDRGGEKLFF
TGTGCCAGTAGTCCACGGGACAGGGGAGGTGAAAAACTGTTTTTT
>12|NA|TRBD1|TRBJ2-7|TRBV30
CAWSSQGDEQYF
TGTGCCTGGAGTTCACAGGGGGACGAGCAGTACTTC
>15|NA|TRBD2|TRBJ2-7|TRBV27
CASSLSLAVSYEQYF
TGTGCCAGCAGTTTGTCGCTAGCGGTCTCCTACGAGCAGTACTTC
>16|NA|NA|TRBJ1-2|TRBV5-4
CASSLAGADSTYGYTF
TGTGCCAGCAGCTTGGCAGGGGCCGATTCCACCTATGGCTACACCTTC
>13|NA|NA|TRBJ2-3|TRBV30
CACPGPSTDTQYF
TGTGCCTGCCCAGGGCCAAGCACAGATACGCAGTATTTT
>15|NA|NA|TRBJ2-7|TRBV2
CASSPGQASSYEQYF
TGTGCCAGCAGCCCAGGGCAGGCGAGCTCCTACGAGCAGTACTTC
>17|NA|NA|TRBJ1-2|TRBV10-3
CAISEVKAVAFNYGYTF
TGTGCCATCAGTGAGGTCAAAGCAGTAGCGTTTAACTATGGCTACACCTTC
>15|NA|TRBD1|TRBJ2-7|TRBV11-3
CASSLRGQGSYEQYF
TGTGCCAGCAGCTTAAGAGGACAGGGAAGCTACGAGCAGTACTTC
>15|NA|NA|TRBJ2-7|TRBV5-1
CASSLAGEAPYEQYF
TGCGCCAGCAGCTTGGCGGGGGAGGCCCCCTACGAGCAGTACTTC
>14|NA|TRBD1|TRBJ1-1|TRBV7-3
CASSIQGAGTEAFF
TGTGCCAGCAGCATACAGGGGGCGGGCACTGAAGCTTTCTTT
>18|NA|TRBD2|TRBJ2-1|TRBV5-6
CASLGGREAQSSYNEQFF
TGTGCCAGCCTCGGGGGGCGGGAGGCCCAAAGCTCCTACAATGAGCAGTTCTTC
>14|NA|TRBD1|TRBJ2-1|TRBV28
CASREGQARNEQFF
TGTGCCAGCAGGGAGGGACAGGCCAGAAATGAGCAGTTCTTC
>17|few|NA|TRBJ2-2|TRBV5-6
CASSLAGGASDTGELFF
TGTGCCAGCAGCTTGGCCGGTGGGGCGAGTGACACCGGGGAGCTGTTTTTT
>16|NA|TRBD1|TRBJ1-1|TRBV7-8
CASSLVPWDRGTEAFF
TGTGCCAGCAGCTTAGTTCCGTGGGACAGGGGCACTGAAGCTTTCTTT
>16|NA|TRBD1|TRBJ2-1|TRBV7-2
CASSPVGTGSYNEQFF
TGTGCCAGCAGCCCCGTGGGGACAGGGTCCTACAATGAGCAGTTCTTC
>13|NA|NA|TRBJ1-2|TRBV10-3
CAISDGQSGGYTF
TGTGCCATCAGTGATGGACAGTCAGGTGGCTACACCTTC
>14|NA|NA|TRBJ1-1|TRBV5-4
CASSLSGVLTEAFF
TGTGCCAGCAGCTTGTCGGGGGTTCTCACTGAAGCTTTCTTT
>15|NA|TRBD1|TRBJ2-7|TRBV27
CASTANRGSSYEQYF
TGTGCCAGCACTGCGAACAGGGGCTCTTCCTACGAGCAGTACTTC
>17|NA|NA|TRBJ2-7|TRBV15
CATSRDGGAGISYEQYF
TGTGCCACCAGCAGAGATGGTGGGGCAGGGATATCCTACGAGCAGTACTTC
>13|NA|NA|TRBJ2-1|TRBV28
CASSDTSFNEQFF
TGTGCCAGCAGTGATACTAGCTTCAATGAGCAGTTCTTC
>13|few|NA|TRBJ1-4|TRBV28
CASSFPGNEKLFF
TGTGCCAGCAGTTTCCCGGGGAATGAAAAACTGTTTTTT
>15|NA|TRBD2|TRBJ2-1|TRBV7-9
CASSQAGGRNNEQFF
TGTGCCAGCAGCCAGGCGGGGGGTCGGAACAATGAGCAGTTCTTC
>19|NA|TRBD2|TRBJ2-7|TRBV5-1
CASSSPPGLAGGGSYEQYF
TGCGCCAGCAGCTCGCCTCCGGGACTAGCGGGAGGTGGATCCTACGAGCAGTACTTC
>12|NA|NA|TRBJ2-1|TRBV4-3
CASSQEANEQFF
TGCGCCAGCAGCCAAGAGGCAAATGAGCAGTTCTTC
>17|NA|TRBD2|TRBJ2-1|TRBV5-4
CASSLGGLAGRVGEQFF
TGTGCCAGCAGCTTGGGGGGACTAGCGGGGAGGGTCGGTGAGCAGTTCTTC
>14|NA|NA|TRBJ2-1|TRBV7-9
CASSLATGWGEQFF
TGTGCCAGCAGCTTAGCGACAGGATGGGGTGAGCAGTTCTTC
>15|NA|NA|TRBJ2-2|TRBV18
CASSQMRSNTGELFF
TGTGCCAGCTCCCAAATGCGCTCGAACACCGGGGAGCTGTTTTTT
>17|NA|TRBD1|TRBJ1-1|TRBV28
CASSSYRGPVKNTEAFF
TGTGCCAGCAGCTCCTACAGGGGGCCCGTTAAGAACACTGAAGCTTTCTTT
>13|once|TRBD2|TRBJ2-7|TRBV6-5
CASRKTGGPAQYF
TGTGCCAGCCGAAAGACGGGAGGGCCGGCGCAGTACTTC
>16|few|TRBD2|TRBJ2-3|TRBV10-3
CAISRTSGGSTDTQYF
TGTGCCATCAGCCGGACTAGCGGGGGTAGCACAGATACGCAGTATTTT
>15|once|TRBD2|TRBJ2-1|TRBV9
CASSVSGSPYNEQFF
TGTGCCAGCAGCGTTAGCGGGAGTCCCTACAATGAGCAGTTCTTC
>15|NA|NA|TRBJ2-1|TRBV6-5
CASSPFANTYNEQFF
TGTGCCAGCAGCCCCTTCGCGAATACCTACAATGAGCAGTTCTTC
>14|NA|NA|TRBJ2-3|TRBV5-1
CASSLGQGGDTQYF
TGCGCCAGCAGCTTGGGACAGGGAGGAGATACGCAGTATTTT
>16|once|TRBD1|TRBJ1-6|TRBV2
CASRLTGGPSNSPLHF
TGTGCCAGCAGACTGACAGGGGGCCCGTCTAATTCACCCCTCCACTTT
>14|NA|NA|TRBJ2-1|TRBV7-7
CASSPSAGGNEQFF
TGTGCTAGCAGCCCATCGGCAGGGGGGAATGAGCAGTTCTTC
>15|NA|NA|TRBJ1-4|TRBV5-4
CASSRAGRTNEKLFF
TGTGCCAGCAGCCGAGCGGGGAGGACTAATGAAAAACTGTTTTTT
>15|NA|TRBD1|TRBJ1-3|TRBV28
CASSLGQGSGNTIYF
TGTGCCAGCAGTCTGGGACAGGGGTCTGGAAACACCATATATTTT
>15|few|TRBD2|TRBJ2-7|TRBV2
CASRRRTSGNHEQYF
TGTGCCAGCAGGCGCCGGACTAGCGGGAACCACGAGCAGTACTTC
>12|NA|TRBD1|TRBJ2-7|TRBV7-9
CASSKDRVEQYF
TGTGCCAGCAGCAAGGACAGGGTCGAGCAGTACTTC
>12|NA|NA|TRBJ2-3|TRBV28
CASSSIADTQYF
TGTGCCAGCAGCTCTATAGCAGATACGCAGTATTTT